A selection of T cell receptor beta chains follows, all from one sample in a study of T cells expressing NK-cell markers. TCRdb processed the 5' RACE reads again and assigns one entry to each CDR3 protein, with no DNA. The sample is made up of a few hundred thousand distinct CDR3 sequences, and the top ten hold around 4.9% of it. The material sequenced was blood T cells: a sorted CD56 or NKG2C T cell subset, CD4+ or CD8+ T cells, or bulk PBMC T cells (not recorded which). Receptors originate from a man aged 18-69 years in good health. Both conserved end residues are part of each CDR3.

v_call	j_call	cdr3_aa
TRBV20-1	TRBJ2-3	CSAYAGAEDTQYF
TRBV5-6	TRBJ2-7	CASSSETGGRFYEQYF
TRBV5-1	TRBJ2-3	CASSPGTPTYTDTQYF
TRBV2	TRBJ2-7	CASSDTRFSYEQYF
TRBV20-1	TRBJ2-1	CSARDRTSAAGQFF
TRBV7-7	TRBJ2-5	CASSYNRGDQETQYF
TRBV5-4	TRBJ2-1	CASSLGGLPSYNEQFF
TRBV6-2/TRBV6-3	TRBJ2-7	CASKGGEKKYF
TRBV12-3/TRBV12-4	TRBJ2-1	CASREAVSSYNEQFF
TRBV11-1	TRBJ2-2	CASSSHGISGELFF
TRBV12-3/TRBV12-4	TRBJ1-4	CASSWTPLGQGGEKLFF
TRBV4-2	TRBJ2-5	CASSQGAGWETQYF
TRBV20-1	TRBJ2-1	CSAWGGSSYNEQFF
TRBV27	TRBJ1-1	CASNRGRASTEAFF
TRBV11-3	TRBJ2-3	CASSSPGTGGADTQYF
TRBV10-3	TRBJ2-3	CAISDSLAGSTDTQYF